The rows below give T cell receptor beta chains drawn from one sample of a study of OX40 agonist ivuxolimab in advanced cancers. TCRdb's copy holds only in-frame clones and misses some; the assay was immunoSEQ multiplex PCR. The table lists around 65,000 clones, 80% to 95% of them singletons. The sequences come from CD4+ or CD8+ T cells sorted from blood, collected in a trial of the OX40 agonist ivuxolimab. The receptors stem from an adult with an advanced solid tumor such as melanoma, head and neck, liver or kidney cancer. The CDR3 runs from the conserved cysteine through the conserved F or W. The order of the fields is J gene, clone size, V gene, D gene, CDR3 DNA, CDR3 protein. A D gene is named only where the DNA matches it firmly. Not all rows give a size; the values are once, few, many and, for expanded clones, a class.

J gene: TRBJ1-1; clone size: NA; V gene: TRBV6-5; D gene: NA; CDR3 DNA: TGTGCCAGCAGTTACCACTCGAAGGGTGAAGCTTTCTTT; CDR3 protein: CASSYHSKGEAFF
J gene: TRBJ1-5; clone size: NA; V gene: TRBV27; D gene: NA; CDR3 DNA: TGTGCCAGCAGTTTAGGACCGCGAAATCAGCCCCAGCATTTT; CDR3 protein: CASSLGPRNQPQHF
J gene: TRBJ2-4; clone size: NA; V gene: TRBV18; D gene: TRBD2; CDR3 DNA: TGTGCCAGCTCACCATTTGTAAGCGGGAGTCCCAAAAACATTCAGTACTTC; CDR3 protein: CASSPFVSGSPKNIQYF
J gene: TRBJ1-2; clone size: NA; V gene: TRBV5-4; D gene: NA; CDR3 DNA: TGTGCCAGCAGCTTGGTCGGGGGGGAGGCGCCCTATGGCTACACCTTC; CDR3 protein: CASSLVGGEAPYGYTF
J gene: TRBJ2-7; clone size: once; V gene: TRBV4-2; D gene: NA; CDR3 DNA: TGTGCCAGCGCAACCGGGACCGATTCCTACGAGCAGTACTTC; CDR3 protein: CASATGTDSYEQYF
J gene: TRBJ1-2; clone size: NA; V gene: TRBV29-1; D gene: NA; CDR3 DNA: TGCAGCGTTGAGCAGGGCGGATATGGCTACACCTTC; CDR3 protein: CSVEQGGYGYTF
J gene: TRBJ2-7; clone size: NA; V gene: TRBV19; D gene: TRBD1; CDR3 DNA: TGTGCCAGTAGTCTTAGACAGGGACCCTACGAGCAGTACTTC; CDR3 protein: CASSLRQGPYEQYF
J gene: TRBJ2-7; clone size: NA; V gene: TRBV6-5; D gene: NA; CDR3 DNA: TGTGCCAGCAGTTTTAGCGATTCCTACGAGCAGTACTTC; CDR3 protein: CASSFSDSYEQYF
J gene: TRBJ2-7; clone size: NA; V gene: TRBV5-1; D gene: TRBD2; CDR3 DNA: TGCGCCAGCAGCTTGGAGACTAGCGGGAGCTACGAGCAGTACTTC; CDR3 protein: CASSLETSGSYEQYF
J gene: TRBJ2-3; clone size: NA; V gene: TRBV14; D gene: NA; CDR3 DNA: TGTGCCAGCAGCCAAGGGGACGGAATGGCGGATACGCAGTATTTT; CDR3 protein: CASSQGDGMADTQYF
J gene: TRBJ1-6; clone size: NA; V gene: TRBV4-1; D gene: NA; CDR3 DNA: TGCGCCAGCAGCCTCGGACCGGGGGCCGATTCACCCCTCCACTTT; CDR3 protein: CASSLGPGADSPLHF
J gene: TRBJ1-1; clone size: NA; V gene: TRBV6-5; D gene: NA; CDR3 DNA: TGTGCCAGCAGTTACCCCGAGGGAGGTGAAGCTTTCTTT; CDR3 protein: CASSYPEGGEAFF
J gene: TRBJ2-7; clone size: NA; V gene: TRBV19; D gene: TRBD2; CDR3 DNA: TGTGCCAGTAGTATGTTCGCGGGAGGGCCTTCCGAGCAGTACTTC; CDR3 protein: CASSMFAGGPSEQYF
J gene: TRBJ1-2; clone size: NA; V gene: TRBV7-9; D gene: TRBD1; CDR3 DNA: TGTGCCAGCAGCCAACCTTTCGGGGACAGCTATGGCTACACCTTC; CDR3 protein: CASSQPFGDSYGYTF
J gene: TRBJ2-1; clone size: NA; V gene: TRBV4-3; D gene: TRBD2; CDR3 DNA: TGCGCCAGCAGCCAAGAAGTATCGGGAGGGTACAATGAGCAGTTCTTC; CDR3 protein: CASSQEVSGGYNEQFF
J gene: TRBJ1-5; clone size: NA; V gene: TRBV6-5; D gene: NA; CDR3 DNA: TGTGCCAGCAGAACGACGGATAGCAATCAGCCCCAGCATTTT; CDR3 protein: CASRTTDSNQPQHF
J gene: TRBJ1-4; clone size: NA; V gene: TRBV4-3; D gene: TRBD1; CDR3 DNA: TGCGCCAGCAGCCAAGTTACAGGGGGCTGGGCTAATGAAAAACTGTTTTTT; CDR3 protein: CASSQVTGGWANEKLFF
J gene: TRBJ1-1; clone size: NA; V gene: TRBV11-2; D gene: NA; CDR3 DNA: TGTGCCAGCAGCTTGCAGACATATCTAAACACTGAAGCTTTCTTT; CDR3 protein: CASSLQTYLNTEAFF
J gene: TRBJ1-5; clone size: once; V gene: TRBV11-2; D gene: TRBD1; CDR3 DNA: TGTGCCAGCAGCTTAGGACAGGGGTTTCAGCCCCAGCATTTT; CDR3 protein: CASSLGQGFQPQHF
J gene: TRBJ2-7; clone size: NA; V gene: TRBV19; D gene: TRBD1; CDR3 DNA: TGTGCCAGTAGTATGAGGGGGCGGTACGAGCAGTACTTC; CDR3 protein: CASSMRGRYEQYF
J gene: TRBJ2-1; clone size: NA; V gene: TRBV9; D gene: NA; CDR3 DNA: TGTGCCAGCAGCGTACTTGAGGACATCCTCGGCTATGAGCAGTTCTTC; CDR3 protein: CASSVLEDILGYEQFF
J gene: TRBJ1-1; clone size: few; V gene: TRBV6-4; D gene: NA; CDR3 DNA: TGTGCCAGCAGTGAAACCCCCTGGAGCACTGAAGCTTTCTTT; CDR3 protein: CASSETPWSTEAFF
J gene: TRBJ2-5; clone size: NA; V gene: TRBV6-6; D gene: NA; CDR3 DNA: TGTGCCAGCAGTTACTTCTCAGGCCAAGAGACCCAGTACTTC; CDR3 protein: CASSYFSGQETQYF
J gene: TRBJ2-3; clone size: NA; V gene: TRBV2; D gene: NA; CDR3 DNA: TGTGCCAGCAGTGAAAGGGTAGCGGCGGAACGCGATACGCAGTATTTT; CDR3 protein: CASSERVAAERDTQYF
J gene: TRBJ2-7; clone size: NA; V gene: TRBV7-6; D gene: TRBD2; CDR3 DNA: TGTGCCAGCAGCCAGAGCCCTAGCGGAGCCTACGAGCAGTACTTC; CDR3 protein: CASSQSPSGAYEQYF
J gene: TRBJ2-1; clone size: NA; V gene: TRBV12-5; D gene: TRBD2; CDR3 DNA: TGTGCTAGTGGTCCTTACGGGGGGGCTTACAATGAGCAGTTCTTC; CDR3 protein: CASGPYGGAYNEQFF
J gene: TRBJ2-1; clone size: NA; V gene: TRBV7-9; D gene: TRBD2; CDR3 DNA: TGTGCCAGCAGCTCCACTAGCGTCTCCTACAATGAGCAGTTCTTC; CDR3 protein: CASSSTSVSYNEQFF
J gene: TRBJ1-1; clone size: NA; V gene: TRBV7-2; D gene: NA; CDR3 DNA: TGTGCCAGCAGCTTAGAAGAGTACACTGAAGCTTTCTTT; CDR3 protein: CASSLEEYTEAFF
J gene: TRBJ2-5; clone size: NA; V gene: TRBV10-1; D gene: TRBD2; CDR3 DNA: TGCGCCAGCAGGGGGGGGGCAGCGGGGGGAGAGACCCAGTACTTC; CDR3 protein: CASRGGAAGGETQYF
J gene: TRBJ2-7; clone size: NA; V gene: TRBV4-3; D gene: TRBD1; CDR3 DNA: TGCGCCAGCAGCCAAGAGATGGGGACAGCCTACGAGCAGTACTTC; CDR3 protein: CASSQEMGTAYEQYF
J gene: TRBJ2-5; clone size: NA; V gene: TRBV27; D gene: TRBD2; CDR3 DNA: TGTGCCAGCAGTTTGCGCGGGAGAGCGAAAGAGACCCAGTACTTC; CDR3 protein: CASSLRGRAKETQYF
J gene: TRBJ2-1; clone size: NA; V gene: TRBV7-9; D gene: TRBD2; CDR3 DNA: TGTGCCAGCAGCCGGGGACTAGACTCCTACAATGAGCAGTTCTTC; CDR3 protein: CASSRGLDSYNEQFF
J gene: TRBJ2-1; clone size: NA; V gene: TRBV4-1; D gene: TRBD2; CDR3 DNA: TGCGCCAGCAGCCAAGAAAGCGGGGGGTACAATGAGCAGTTCTTC; CDR3 protein: CASSQESGGYNEQFF
J gene: TRBJ2-7; clone size: once; V gene: TRBV11-2; D gene: TRBD2; CDR3 DNA: TGTGCCAGCAGACCTGGGACTAGCGGGAAGGACGAGCAGTACTTC; CDR3 protein: CASRPGTSGKDEQYF
J gene: TRBJ2-1; clone size: NA; V gene: TRBV6-6; D gene: TRBD2; CDR3 DNA: TGTGCCAGCAGCCTAAGCGGGGGAGACTCCTACAATGAGCAGTTCTTC; CDR3 protein: CASSLSGGDSYNEQFF
J gene: TRBJ2-7; clone size: once; V gene: TRBV2; D gene: TRBD1; CDR3 DNA: TGTGCCAGCAGTGGGTCGGACAGGTACGAGCAGTACTTC; CDR3 protein: CASSGSDRYEQYF
J gene: TRBJ1-1; clone size: once; V gene: TRBV7-7; D gene: TRBD1; CDR3 DNA: TGTGCCAGCAGCCGCTGGACAGGGCAAGAAGCTTTCTTT; CDR3 protein: CASSRWTGQEAFF
J gene: TRBJ2-7; clone size: NA; V gene: TRBV10-1; D gene: TRBD1; CDR3 DNA: TGCGCCATTACCTCCGGGACAGGGGAACTTTTTTCCTACGAGCAGTACTTC; CDR3 protein: CAITSGTGELFSYEQYF
J gene: TRBJ2-7; clone size: NA; V gene: TRBV14; D gene: TRBD1; CDR3 DNA: TGTGCCAGCAGCCATTGGGACAGGGGTAACGAGCAGTACTTC; CDR3 protein: CASSHWDRGNEQYF
J gene: TRBJ1-1; clone size: few; V gene: TRBV4-2; D gene: TRBD1; CDR3 DNA: TGTGCCAGCAGCCACGAGACAGGGAATACTGAAGCTTTCTTT; CDR3 protein: CASSHETGNTEAFF
J gene: TRBJ2-2; clone size: NA; V gene: TRBV6-5; D gene: NA; CDR3 DNA: TGTGCCAGCAGTTACGGCCTAGCCGCGAGCACCGGGGAGCTGTTTTTT; CDR3 protein: CASSYGLAASTGELFF
J gene: TRBJ1-1; clone size: NA; V gene: TRBV27; D gene: NA; CDR3 DNA: TGTGCCAGCAGTTCCCAGGGCACTGAAGCTTTCTTT; CDR3 protein: CASSSQGTEAFF